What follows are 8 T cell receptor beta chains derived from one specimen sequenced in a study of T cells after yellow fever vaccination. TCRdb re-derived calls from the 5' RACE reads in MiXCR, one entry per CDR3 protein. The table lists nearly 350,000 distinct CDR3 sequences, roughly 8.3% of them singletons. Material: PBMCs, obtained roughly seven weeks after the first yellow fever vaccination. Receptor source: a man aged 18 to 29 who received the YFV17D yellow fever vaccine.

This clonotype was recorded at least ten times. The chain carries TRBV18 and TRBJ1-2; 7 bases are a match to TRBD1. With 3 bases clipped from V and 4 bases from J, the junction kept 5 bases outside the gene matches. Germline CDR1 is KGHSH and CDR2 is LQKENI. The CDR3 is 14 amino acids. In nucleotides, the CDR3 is TGTGCCAGCTCACCGGAGGGGGCAGGCTATGGCTACACCTTC. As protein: CASSPEGAGYGYTF.

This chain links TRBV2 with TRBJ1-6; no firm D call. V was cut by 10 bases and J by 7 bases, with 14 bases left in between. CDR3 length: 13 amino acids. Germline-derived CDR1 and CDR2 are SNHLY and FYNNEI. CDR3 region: CATIRLENSPLHF. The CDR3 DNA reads TGTGCCACCATTCGACTGGAAAATTCACCCCTCCACTTT.

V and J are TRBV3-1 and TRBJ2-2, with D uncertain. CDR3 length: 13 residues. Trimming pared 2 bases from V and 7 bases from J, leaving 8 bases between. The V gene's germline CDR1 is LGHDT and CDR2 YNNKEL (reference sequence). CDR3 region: CASSQSPSGELFF. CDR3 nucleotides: TGTGCCAGCAGCCAAAGTCCCAGCGGGGAGCTGTTTTTT.

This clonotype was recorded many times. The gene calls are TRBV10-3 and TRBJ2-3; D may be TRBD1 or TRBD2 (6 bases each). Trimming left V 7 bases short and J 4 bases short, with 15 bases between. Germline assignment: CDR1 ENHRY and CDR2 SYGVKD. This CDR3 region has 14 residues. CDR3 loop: CAITGDRTADTQYF. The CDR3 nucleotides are TGTGCCATCACGGGAGACAGGACGGCAGATACGCAGTATTTT.

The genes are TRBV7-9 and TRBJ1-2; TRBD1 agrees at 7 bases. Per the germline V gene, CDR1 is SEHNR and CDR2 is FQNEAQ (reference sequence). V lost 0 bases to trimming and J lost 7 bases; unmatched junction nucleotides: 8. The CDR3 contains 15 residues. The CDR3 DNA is TGTGCCAGCAGCTTAGCCCGACAGGGTGGCAGTGGCTACACCTTC. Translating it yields CASSLARQGGSGYTF.

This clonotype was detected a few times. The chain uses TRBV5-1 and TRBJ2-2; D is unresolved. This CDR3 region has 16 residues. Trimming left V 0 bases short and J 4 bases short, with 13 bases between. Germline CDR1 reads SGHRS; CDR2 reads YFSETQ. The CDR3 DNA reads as TGCGCCAGCAGCTTGGAAGGTTCACCCATCACCGGGGAGCTGTTTTTT. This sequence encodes CASSLEGSPITGELFF.

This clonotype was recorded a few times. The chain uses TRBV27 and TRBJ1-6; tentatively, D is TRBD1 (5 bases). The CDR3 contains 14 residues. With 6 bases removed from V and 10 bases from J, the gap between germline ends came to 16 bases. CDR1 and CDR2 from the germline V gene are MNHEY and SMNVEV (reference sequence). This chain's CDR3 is CASRPGQAGSPLHF. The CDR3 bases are TGTGCCAGCAGACCCGGACAAGCGGGCTCACCCCTCCACTTT.

The CDR3 DNA reads TGTGCCAGCAGCTCGGGCCCCACCTCCTACGAGCAGTACTTC. This encodes CASSSGPTSYEQYF. The J gene is TRBJ2-7, the V gene TRBV7-9; D not certain. Trimming took off 4 bases at V and 0 bases at J, with 10 bases between the two ends. CDR1 and CDR2 (germline): SEHNR, FQNEAQ (reference sequence). The CDR3 has 14 amino acids.